This T cell receptor beta chain was sequenced for a study of cytomegalovirus exposure and HLA in healthy donors. The PCR had 60 Vbeta and 13 Jbeta primers. Repertoires were generated with immunoSEQ multiplex PCR, while TCRdb's copy carries only in-frame clones and drops some. The table includes some 99,000 clones, roughly 70% detected once. Concerning this clone itself: The target antigen is unknown.

This CDR3 is 14 amino acids long. The trim removed 8 bases at V and 1 base at J, leaving 7 bases unmatched. From germline, CDR1 is SNHLY and CDR2 FYNNEI. Study-wide points: Rarity held for most TCR sequences, but there were some public TCRs that occurred in many donors. In a later analysis, parvovirus B19, influenza, CMV and Epstein-Barr virus appeared linked to several top co-occurrence clusters. Specificity for CMV antigens was confirmed in vitro for a few of the CMV-associated chains.

Input material: PBMCs. The chain has TRBV2 and TRBJ2-7; 8 bases align to TRBD1. The TCR was taken from an older woman in good health and CMV-seropositive. CDR3: CASVDGQGSYEQYF. In DNA form, the CDR3 reads TGTGCCAGCGTCGACGGACAGGGTTCCTACGAGCAGTACTTC.